A single sample is the source of the 2 T cell receptor beta chains below, sequenced in a study of blood T cell repertoires in COVID-19. TCRdb keeps only in-frame clones here, not all; method: immunoSEQ multiplex PCR. This sample has roughly 78,000 clones; around 88% occur once, and the top ten carry about 0.5%. The sample taken for sequencing was peripheral blood. All receptors come from a man aged 55-75 years with acute or convalescent COVID-19.

This chain joins TRBV7-2 and TRBJ2-2, with a tentative D call TRBD2 (6 bases). The ends were cut back, 9 bases at V and 4 bases at J, with 15 bases in the middle. CDR3 length: 14 residues. Germline V lookup: CDR1 SGHTA, CDR2 FQGNSA. CDR3 protein: CASSRDLSTGELFF. CDR3 in DNA: TGTGCCAGTAGCCGGGACTTGAGCACCGGGGAGCTGTTTTTT. Full variable domain (remainder filled in from reference TRBV7-2 and TRBJ2-2): GAGVSQSPSNKVTEKGKDVELRCDPISGHTALYWYRQSLGQGLEFLIYFQGNSAPDKSGLPSDRFSAERTGGSVSTLTIQRTQQEDSAVYLCASSRDLSTGELFFGEGSRLTVL.

The rearrangement joins TRBV10-1 to TRBJ2-2, with 14 bases aligning to TRBD2. This CDR3 is built from 17 residues. The J segment lost 1 base and the V segment lost 6 bases, leaving 4 bases of the junction unmatched. Germline V gene sequence: CDR1 WNHNN, CDR2 SYGVQD (reference sequence). The CDR3 bases are TGCGCCAGCAGCCCCGGGACTAGCGGGGGGAACACCGGGGAGCTGTTTTTT. Translation: CASSPGTSGGNTGELFF.